These 17 T cell receptor beta chains came from one sample sequenced in a study of blood T cell repertoires in COVID-19. TCRdb's copy holds only in-frame clones and misses some; the assay was immunoSEQ multiplex PCR. The sample holds about 400,000 clones, 88% seen once. The sample taken for sequencing was PBMCs or T cells enriched from blood (not recorded which). All receptors come from a woman aged 25 to 39 with acute COVID-19.

The chain has TRBV6-5 and TRBJ1-1; no clear D gene. Trimming left V 4 bases short and J 1 base short, with 10 bases between. The CDR3 runs to 14 residues. Germline V gene data show CDR1 as MNHEY and CDR2 as SVGAGI. The CDR3 nucleotides read TGTGCCAGCAGTTCCGCTACAGAGAACACTGAAGCTTTCTTT. It is translated as CASSSATENTEAFF.

This clone occurred a few times. The chain uses TRBV6-2 or TRBV6-3 and TRBJ1-4; a weak D match, TRBD1 (6 bases). CDR3 length: 15 amino acids. The V gene lost 3 bases and the J gene lost 7 bases, with 15 bases spanning the gap. The germline gives CDR1 MNHEY, CDR2 SVGEGT. As DNA, the CDR3 is TGTGCCAGCAGTTATGACGGCGGACAGAGTGAAAAACTGTTTTTT. Amino acid sequence: CASSYDGGQSEKLFF.

The chain links TRBV10-1 to TRBJ1-1; 7 bases agree with TRBD1. Germline values: CDR1 WNHNN, CDR2 SYGVQD (reference sequence). The CDR3 has 13 residues. With V trimmed by 8 bases and J by 2 bases, 5 bases remained unmatched. The CDR3 region is CASGAGGNTEAFF. CDR3 DNA: TGCGCCAGCGGTGCAGGGGGAAACACTGAAGCTTTCTTT.

The chain couples TRBV7-3 to TRBJ2-2; tentative D call: TRBD1 (6 bases). This CDR3 comprises 16 residues. Germline V lookup: CDR1 SGHTA, CDR2 FQGTGA. Between the trimmed V and J ends, which lost 0 bases and 5 bases, there was a span of 13 bases. CDR3 sequence: CASSLTPGAGTGELFF. CDR3 sequence (DNA): TGTGCCAGCAGCTTAACGCCAGGGGCAGGAACCGGGGAGCTGTTTTTT.

The chain recombines TRBV30 with TRBJ1-2; 7 nucleotides align to TRBD1. CDR1 is GTSNPN, CDR2 SVGIG, per germline (reference sequence). V gave up 4 bases and J gave up 2 bases; unmatched junction bases: 16. The CDR3 spans 17 residues. In DNA form, the CDR3 reads TGTGCCTGGATGGTCCGCTATCCGGGACAGCTAAACTATGGCTACACCTTC. Its translation: CAWMVRYPGQLNYGYTF.

The genes are TRBV7-9 and TRBJ1-1, with TRBD1 as a possible D gene (6 bases). Germline lookup yields CDR1 SEHNR and CDR2 FQNEAQ (reference sequence). V lost 6 bases to trimming and J lost 5 bases, with 10 bases between them. The CDR3 extends over 12 amino acids. CDR3 amino acids: CASSFQGTEAFF. The CDR3 region has the DNA TGTGCCAGCAGTTTCCAGGGGACTGAAGCTTTCTTT.

The chain combines TRBV5-1 with TRBJ2-5; the D is unclear. Germline CDR1 SGHRS, CDR2 YFSETQ. The V end was cut by 0 bases, the J end by 5 bases, with 14 bases between. The CDR3 has 15 amino acids. Written as DNA, the CDR3 is TGCGCCAGCAGCTTGGGAACCCGGGTAAGGGAGACCCAGTACTTC. The encoded protein is CASSLGTRVRETQYF.

J is TRBJ2-1 and V is TRBV5-1; 8 bases map to TRBD1. The CDR3 extends over 16 amino acids. With V trimmed by 4 bases and J by 9 bases, 15 bases remained unmatched. CDR1 and CDR2 from the germline V gene are SGHRS and YFSETQ. CDR3 sequence reads: CASSPTGQGEAIEQFF. For the CDR3, the DNA is TGCGCCAGCAGCCCCACTGGACAGGGTGAGGCCATTGAGCAGTTCTTC.

This clone is a singleton in its sample. This chain links TRBV5-1 with TRBJ1-1; tentative D call: TRBD1 (6 bases). The CDR3 has 15 residues. The germline gives CDR1 SGHRS, CDR2 YFSETQ. The germline V and J ends were trimmed by 0 bases and 3 bases, with 12 bases remaining between them. The CDR3 is CASSLEGGGDTEAFF. DNA of the CDR3: TGCGCCAGCAGCTTGGAAGGGGGAGGGGACACTGAAGCTTTCTTT.

The genes are TRBV5-1 and TRBJ1-6, with TRBD1 matching over 10 bases. The CDR3 loop spans 14 amino acids. Losses at the gene ends were 2 bases for V and 12 bases for J; bases not matched to a gene: 5. Germline CDR1 is SGHRS and CDR2 is YFSETQ. The CDR3 reads CASSFWTGGRPLHF. The CDR3 bases are TGCGCCAGCAGCTTCTGGACAGGGGGGAGACCCCTCCACTTT.

The J gene is TRBJ1-2, the V gene TRBV27; possibly TRBD1 for D (5 bases). The V end was cut by 5 bases, the J end by 8 bases, with 21 bases between. Germline V gene sequence: CDR1 MNHEY, CDR2 SMNVEV (reference sequence). The CDR3 has 15 residues. The CDR3 loop is CASSPAAGIHGGYTF. CDR3 bases: TGTGCCAGCAGTCCCGCCGCAGGGATCCACGGCGGCTACACCTTC.

The chain joins TRBV24-1 to TRBJ2-7; possible D gene TRBD1, 5 bases. CDR1 KGHDR and CDR2 SFDVKD come from the germline V gene. V lost 5 bases, J lost 4 bases, and 11 bases lay in between. The CDR3 totals 13 residues. The CDR3 DNA is TGTGCCACCAGTGCCTCGCCAGGGTACGAGCAGTACTTC. Translation gives CATSASPGYEQYF.

CDR3 loop: CASSYLKGQGYGYTF. In DNA form, the CDR3 reads TGTGCCAGCAGTTACCTAAAGGGGCAGGGCTATGGCTACACCTTC. The V and J genes are TRBV6-5 and TRBJ1-2; TRBD1 is a possible D gene (5 bases). Trimming stripped 2 bases from V and 4 bases from J, with 14 bases between. Per the germline V gene, CDR1 is MNHEY and CDR2 is SVGAGI. The CDR3 totals 15 residues.

This sequence joins TRBV19 and TRBJ1-2, with TRBD1 matching over 8 bases. Germline values: CDR1 LNHDA, CDR2 SQIVND (reference sequence). Losses at the gene ends were 3 bases for V and 2 bases for J; bases not matched to a gene: 8. The CDR3 contains 16 residues. CDR3 protein: CASSMGGDRPNYGYTF. For the CDR3, the DNA is TGTGCCAGTAGTATGGGGGGGGACAGGCCCAACTATGGCTACACCTTC.

The chain employs TRBV7-8 and TRBJ1-1; D not certain. Germline lookup yields CDR1 SGHVS and CDR2 FQNEAQ. CDR3 size: 13 residues. Trimming cost V 5 bases and J 0 bases, with 7 bases left between them. CDR3 coding DNA: TGTGCCAGCAGCCAATTCATGAACACTGAAGCTTTCTTT. Amino acid sequence: CASSQFMNTEAFF.

This chain links TRBV30 with TRBJ1-2, with 9 bases aligning to TRBD1. The CDR3 totals 16 residues. The V segment lost 1 base and the J segment 8 bases; nucleotides outside the gene matches: 14. Looked up from germline, CDR1 is GTSNPN and CDR2 is SVGIG (reference sequence). CDR3 sequence reads: CAWSETGTGKEGGYTF. The CDR3 DNA reads as TGTGCCTGGAGTGAGACCGGGACAGGGAAGGAAGGAGGCTACACCTTC.

This clone was seen a single time. The chain is built from TRBV19 and TRBJ1-5; 7 bases align to TRBD1. The CDR3 consists of 17 residues. V was pared by 5 bases and J by 0 bases, with 10 bases of the junction left unmatched. CDR1 is LNHDA, CDR2 SQIVND, per germline (reference sequence). DNA for the CDR3: TGTGCCAGTAGTCCGGGACAGCAGGTATATAGCAATCAGCCCCAGCATTTT. It encodes CASSPGQQVYSNQPQHF.